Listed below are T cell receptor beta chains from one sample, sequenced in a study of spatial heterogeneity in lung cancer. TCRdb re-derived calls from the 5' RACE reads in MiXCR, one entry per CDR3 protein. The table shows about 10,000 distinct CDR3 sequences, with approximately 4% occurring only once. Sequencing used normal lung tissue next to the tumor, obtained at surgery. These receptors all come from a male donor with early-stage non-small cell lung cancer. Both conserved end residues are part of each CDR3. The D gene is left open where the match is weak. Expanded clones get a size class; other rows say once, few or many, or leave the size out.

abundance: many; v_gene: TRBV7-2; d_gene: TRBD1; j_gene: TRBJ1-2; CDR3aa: CASSLGGQGSDYGYTF; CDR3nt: TGTGCCAGCAGCTTAGGTGGACAGGGAAGCGACTATGGCTACACCTTC
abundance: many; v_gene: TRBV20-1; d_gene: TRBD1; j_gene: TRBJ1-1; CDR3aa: CSARGAVTEAFF; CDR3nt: TGCAGTGCCAGGGGGGCGGTCACTGAAGCTTTCTTT
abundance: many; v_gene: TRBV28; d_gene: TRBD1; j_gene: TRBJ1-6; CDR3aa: CASSRSGQLNSPLHF; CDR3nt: TGTGCCAGCAGTCGTTCGGGACAGCTGAATTCACCCCTCCACTTT
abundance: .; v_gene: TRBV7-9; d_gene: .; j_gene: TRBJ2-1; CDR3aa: CASSLQGQGEQFF; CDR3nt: TGTGCCAGCAGCTTACAGGGGCAGGGTGAGCAGTTCTTC
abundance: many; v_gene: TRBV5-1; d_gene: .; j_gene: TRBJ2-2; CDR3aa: CASTHDFANTGELFF; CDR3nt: TGCGCCAGCACCCATGACTTCGCGAACACCGGGGAGCTGTTTTTT
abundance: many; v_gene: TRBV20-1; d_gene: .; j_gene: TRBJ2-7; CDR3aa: CSAREGTYEQYF; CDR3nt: TGCAGTGCTAGAGAGGGGACCTACGAGCAGTACTTC
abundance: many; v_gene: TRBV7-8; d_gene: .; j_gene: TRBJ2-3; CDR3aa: CASSLDYAGVTQYF; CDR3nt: TGTGCCAGCAGCTTAGATTACGCAGGGGTTACGCAGTATTTT
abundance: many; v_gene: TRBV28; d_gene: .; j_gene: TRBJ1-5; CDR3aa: CASSLWGGASTNQPQHF; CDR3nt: TGTGCCAGCAGTTTATGGGGTGGAGCGAGTACGAATCAGCCCCAGCATTTT
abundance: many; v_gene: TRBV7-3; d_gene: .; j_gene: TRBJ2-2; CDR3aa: CASSPGQTLNTGELFF; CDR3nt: TGTGCCAGCAGCCCCGGACAGACCCTGAACACCGGGGAGCTGTTTTTT
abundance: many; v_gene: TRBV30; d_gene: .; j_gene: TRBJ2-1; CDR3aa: CAWTIGEGNEQFF; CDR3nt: TGTGCCTGGACAATCGGTGAGGGAAATGAGCAGTTCTTC
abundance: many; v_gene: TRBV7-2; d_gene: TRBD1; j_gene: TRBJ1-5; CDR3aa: CASSFTGATLNQPQHF; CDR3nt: TGTGCCAGCAGCTTCACAGGGGCTACCTTGAATCAGCCCCAGCATTTT
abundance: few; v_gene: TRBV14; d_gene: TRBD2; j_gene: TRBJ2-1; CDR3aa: CASSPPGGILRNEQFF; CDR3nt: TGTGCCAGCAGCCCGCCCGGGGGGATCCTCCGCAATGAGCAGTTCTTC
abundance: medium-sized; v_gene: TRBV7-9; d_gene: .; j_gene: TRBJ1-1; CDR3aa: CASSRGGSTEAFF; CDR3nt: TGTGCCAGCAGCCGTGGGGGTAGCACTGAAGCTTTCTTT
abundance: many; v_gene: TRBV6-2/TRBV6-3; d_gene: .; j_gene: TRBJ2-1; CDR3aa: CASSSLRGQRSDEQFF; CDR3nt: TGTGCCAGCAGCTCCCTCCGCGGACAGCGGTCGGATGAGCAGTTCTTC
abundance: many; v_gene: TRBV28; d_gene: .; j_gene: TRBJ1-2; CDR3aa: CASSTAVGYGYTF; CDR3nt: TGTGCCAGCAGCACGGCAGTGGGGTATGGCTACACCTTC
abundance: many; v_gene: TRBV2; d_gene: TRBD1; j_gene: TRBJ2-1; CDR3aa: CASSVYRGLSYNEQFF; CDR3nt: TGTGCCAGCAGTGTGTACAGGGGGCTTTCCTACAATGAGCAGTTCTTC
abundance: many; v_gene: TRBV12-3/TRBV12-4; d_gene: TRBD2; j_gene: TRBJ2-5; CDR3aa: CASTGTTQETQYF; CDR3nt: TGTGCCAGCACCGGGACTACCCAAGAGACCCAGTACTTC
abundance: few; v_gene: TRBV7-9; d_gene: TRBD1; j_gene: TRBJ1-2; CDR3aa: CASTRGTGLSHGYTF; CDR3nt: TGCGCCTCAACACGGGGGACAGGGCTAAGCCATGGCTACACCTTC
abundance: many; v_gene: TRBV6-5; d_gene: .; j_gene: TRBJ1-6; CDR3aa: CASSYSNRGMSPLHF; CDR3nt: TGTGCCAGCAGTTACTCGAATAGGGGAATGTCACCCCTCCACTTT
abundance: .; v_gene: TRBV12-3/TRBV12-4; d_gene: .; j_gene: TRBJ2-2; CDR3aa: CASSLAGAGTGELFF; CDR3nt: TGTGCCAGCAGTTTAGCAGGGGCCGGGACCGGGGAGCTGTTTTTT
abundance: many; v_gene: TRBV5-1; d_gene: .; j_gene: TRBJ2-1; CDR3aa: CASNPGSYNEQFF; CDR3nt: TGCGCCAGCAACCCCGGCAGCTACAATGAGCAGTTCTTC
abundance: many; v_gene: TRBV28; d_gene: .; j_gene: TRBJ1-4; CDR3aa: CASLRGRLRGEKLFF; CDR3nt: TGTGCCAGCCTTCGGGGACGACTCCGGGGTGAAAAACTGTTTTTT
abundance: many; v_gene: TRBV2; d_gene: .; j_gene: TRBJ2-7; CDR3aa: CASSAGVISTYEQYF; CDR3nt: TGTGCCAGCAGTGCTGGGGTGATAAGCACCTACGAGCAGTACTTC
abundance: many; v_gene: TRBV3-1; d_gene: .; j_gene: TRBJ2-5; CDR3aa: CASSQLVETQYF; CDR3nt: TGTGCCAGCAGCCAACTCGTCGAGACCCAGTACTTC
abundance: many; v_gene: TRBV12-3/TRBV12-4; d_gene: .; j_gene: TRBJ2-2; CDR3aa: CASSLKGSTGELFF; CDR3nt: TGTGCCAGCAGTTTAAAGGGGAGCACCGGGGAGCTGTTTTTT
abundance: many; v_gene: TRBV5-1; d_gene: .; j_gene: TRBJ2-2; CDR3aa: CASSLGHRDKNTGELFF; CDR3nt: TGCGCCAGCAGCTTGGGACACCGGGACAAGAACACCGGGGAGCTGTTTTTT
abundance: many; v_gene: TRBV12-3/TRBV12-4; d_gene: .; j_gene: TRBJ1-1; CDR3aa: CASSPLAGRTEAFF; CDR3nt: TGTGCCAGCAGTCCCCTGGCGGGGCGCACTGAAGCTTTCTTT
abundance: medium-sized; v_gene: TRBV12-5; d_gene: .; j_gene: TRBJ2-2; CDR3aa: CASGLGSGELFF; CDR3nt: TGTGCTAGTGGTTTGGGATCCGGGGAGCTGTTTTTT
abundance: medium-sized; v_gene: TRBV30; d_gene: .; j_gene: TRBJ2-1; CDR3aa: CAWAPGHAYNEQFF; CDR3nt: TGTGCCTGGGCACCGGGACATGCCTACAATGAGCAGTTCTTC
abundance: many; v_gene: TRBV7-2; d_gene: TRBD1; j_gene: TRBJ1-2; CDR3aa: CASSLFYRGFNYGYTF; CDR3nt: TGTGCCAGCAGCTTATTTTACAGGGGCTTCAACTATGGCTACACCTTC
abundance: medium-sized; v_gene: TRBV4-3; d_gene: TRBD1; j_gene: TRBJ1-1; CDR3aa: CASSQEGRTGTAFF; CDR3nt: TGCGCCAGCAGCCAAGAGGGACGGACAGGGACAGCTTTCTTT
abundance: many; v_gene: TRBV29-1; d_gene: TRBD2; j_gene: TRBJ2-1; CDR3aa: CSVDSGTSGRFEQFF; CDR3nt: TGCAGCGTCGATTCCGGGACTAGCGGGAGGTTTGAGCAGTTCTTC
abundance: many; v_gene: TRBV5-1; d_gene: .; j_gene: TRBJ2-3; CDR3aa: CASSPGNVGDTQYF; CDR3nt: TGCGCCAGCAGCCCAGGTAACGTTGGAGATACGCAGTATTTT
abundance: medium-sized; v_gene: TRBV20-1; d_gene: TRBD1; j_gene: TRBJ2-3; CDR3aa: CSARDAGQEMNTQYF; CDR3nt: TGCAGTGCTAGAGATGCGGGACAGGAAATGAATACGCAGTATTTT
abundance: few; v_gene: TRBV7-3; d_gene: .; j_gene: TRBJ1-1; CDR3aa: CASSLRGGGTEAFF; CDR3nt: TGTGCCAGCAGCTTAAGGGGAGGGGGCACTGAAGCTTTCTTT
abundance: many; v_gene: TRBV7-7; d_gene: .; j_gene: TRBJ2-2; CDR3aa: CASSFRLAGELFF; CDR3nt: TGTGCTAGCAGCTTCCGGCTGGCCGGGGAGCTGTTTTTT
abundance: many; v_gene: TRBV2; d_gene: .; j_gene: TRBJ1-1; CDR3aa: CASSRIWGTEAFF; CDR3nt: TGTGCCAGCAGTCGAATATGGGGTACTGAAGCTTTCTTT
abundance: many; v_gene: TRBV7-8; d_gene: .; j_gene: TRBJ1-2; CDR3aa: CASSSADSYGYTF; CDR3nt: TGTGCCAGCAGCTCGGCTGACAGCTATGGCTACACCTTC
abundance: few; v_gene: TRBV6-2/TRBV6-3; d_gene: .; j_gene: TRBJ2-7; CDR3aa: CATLSEGRYEQYF; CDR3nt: TGTGCCACCCTCTCGGAGGGCCGATACGAGCAGTACTTC
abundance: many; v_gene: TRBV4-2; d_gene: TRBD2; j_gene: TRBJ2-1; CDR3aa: CASSQAGGDNEQFF; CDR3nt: TGTGCCAGCAGCCAAGCGGGGGGGGACAATGAGCAGTTCTTC
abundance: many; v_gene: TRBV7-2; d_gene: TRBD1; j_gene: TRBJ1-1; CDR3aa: CASSTRTGNTEAFF; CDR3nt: TGTGCCAGCAGCACTCGGACAGGGAACACTGAAGCTTTCTTT
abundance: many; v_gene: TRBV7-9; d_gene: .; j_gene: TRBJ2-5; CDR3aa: CASSTSRTGKETQYF; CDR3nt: TGTGCCAGCAGCACCAGTCGGACGGGAAAAGAGACCCAGTACTTC
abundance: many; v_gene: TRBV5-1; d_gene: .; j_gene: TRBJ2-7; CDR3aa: CASSLVSRLNEQYF; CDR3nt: TGCGCCAGCAGCTTGGTAAGTCGGTTAAACGAGCAGTACTTC
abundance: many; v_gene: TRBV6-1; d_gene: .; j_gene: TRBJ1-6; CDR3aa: CASSQTRPSWSNSPLHF; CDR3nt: TGTGCCAGCAGTCAAACACGACCAAGCTGGAGCAATTCACCCCTCCACTTT
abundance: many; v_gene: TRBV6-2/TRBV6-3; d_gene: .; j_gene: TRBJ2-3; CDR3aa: CASSPGILDTQYF; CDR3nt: TGTGCCAGCAGCCCCGGGATACTAGATACGCAGTATTTT
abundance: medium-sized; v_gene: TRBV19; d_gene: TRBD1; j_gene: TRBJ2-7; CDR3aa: CASSITGGIYEQYF; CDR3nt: TGTGCCAGTAGTATTACAGGGGGGATCTACGAGCAGTACTTC
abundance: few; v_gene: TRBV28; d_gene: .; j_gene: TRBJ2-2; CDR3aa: CASSPGLNTGELFF; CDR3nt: TGTGCCAGCAGTCCGGGACTGAACACCGGGGAGCTGTTTTTT
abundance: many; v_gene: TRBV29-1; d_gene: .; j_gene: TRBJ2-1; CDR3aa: CSVTLYHNEQFF; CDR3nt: TGCAGCGTTACTTTGTACCACAATGAGCAGTTCTTC
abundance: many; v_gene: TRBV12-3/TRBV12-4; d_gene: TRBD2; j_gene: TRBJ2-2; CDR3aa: CAMQSGSRTGELFF; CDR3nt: TGTGCCATGCAGAGCGGGAGTCGCACCGGGGAGCTGTTTTTT
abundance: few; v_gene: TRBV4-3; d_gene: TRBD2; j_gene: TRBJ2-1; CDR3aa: CASSRQTSGGAYNEQFF; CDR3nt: TGCGCCAGCAGCCGACAGACTAGCGGTGGAGCCTACAATGAGCAGTTCTTC
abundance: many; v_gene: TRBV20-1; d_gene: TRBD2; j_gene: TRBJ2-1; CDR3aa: CSARDPLAGYNEQFF; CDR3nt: TGCAGTGCTAGAGATCCGCTAGCGGGGTACAATGAGCAGTTCTTC
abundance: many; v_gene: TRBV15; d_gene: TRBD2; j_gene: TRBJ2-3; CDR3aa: CATSRGAGGGTDTQYF; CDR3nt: TGTGCCACCAGCAGAGGAGCGGGAGGAGGAACAGATACGCAGTATTTT
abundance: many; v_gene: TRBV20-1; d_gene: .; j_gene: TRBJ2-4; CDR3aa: CSARTGSKNIQYF; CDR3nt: TGCAGTGCTAGAACAGGGTCCAAAAACATTCAGTACTTC